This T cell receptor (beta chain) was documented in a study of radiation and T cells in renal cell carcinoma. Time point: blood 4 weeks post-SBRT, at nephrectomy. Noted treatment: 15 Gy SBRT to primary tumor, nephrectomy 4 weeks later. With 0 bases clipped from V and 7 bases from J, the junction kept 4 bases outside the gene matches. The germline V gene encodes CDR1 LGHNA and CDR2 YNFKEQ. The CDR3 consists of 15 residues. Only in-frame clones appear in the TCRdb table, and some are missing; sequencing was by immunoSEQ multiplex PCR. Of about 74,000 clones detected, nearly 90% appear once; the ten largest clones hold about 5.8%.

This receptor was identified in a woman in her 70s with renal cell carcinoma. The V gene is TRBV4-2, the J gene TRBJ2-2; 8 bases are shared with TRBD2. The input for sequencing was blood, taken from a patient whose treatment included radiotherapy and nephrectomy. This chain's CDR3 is CASSQDKLAGGELFF. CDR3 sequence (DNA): TGTGCCAGCAGCCAAGATAAGCTAGCGGGCGGGGAGCTGTTTTTT.